This TCR beta chain was captured by sequencing in a study of blood T cell repertoires in COVID-19 (TCRdb year 2020). The study in broad terms: Samples from collaborators originated in the United States, Italy and Spain and spanned both the acute and convalescent phases of COVID-19. The samples were drawn from two sources: the first 160 participants of the ongoing ImmuneRACE study, and fewer than 1,500 subjects contributed by 6 global collaborators. The prospective study material was composed of cDNA or gDNA derived from T cells, B-cell-depleted T cells, or PBMCs. The repertoires were released in a freely available public database meant as a resource for research on the immune response to SARS-CoV-2. Sample metadata almost always included a de-identified subject ID, COVID-19 status, age in years and sex. Where available, HLA class I and class II types were obtained from metadata supplied by the sample provider rather than from assay-based typing. The dataset comprised deeply sampled blood TCRbeta repertoires from subjects exposed to, actively infected with, or recovered from COVID-19. Overall study results and their limits: The quantity of clinical and demographic metadata differed by source and by participant and was supplied without curation.

Note on this clone: This receptor's antigen is unknown. It has no much larger one-base neighbor in the sample; base qualities were not kept.

The CDR3 covers 14 residues, taking in both the cysteine and the phenylalanine. Only the CDR3 portion is preserved as DNA: 42 bases, with reading frame beginning at the first base. Trimming accounts for 7 bases at V and 5 bases at J, while the number of junction bases matched to no gene is 6. Reading the germline V gene (reference sequence) gives CDR1 LNHDA and CDR2 SQIVND. Each collaborating institution followed its own protocols to collect whole blood in K2EDTA tubes. For TCRbeta analysis, collaborators shipped samples as frozen whole blood, isolated PBMCs, or DNA extracted from either of those sample types. The immunoSEQ Assay, a bias-controlled multiplex PCR, was used to amplify TCRbeta CDR3 regions from genomic DNA. The original methods were these. Within the assay, amplification of reference gene primers was used to estimate how many nucleated cells each sample contained. To quantify the absolute abundance of each unique TCRbeta CDR3 rearrangement, sequence reads were collapsed and filtered. For each sample, productive Simpson clonality was calculated by taking the square root of Simpson's diversity index across productive rearrangements. TCRdb's version of the immuneACCESS table is confined to in-frame rearrangements and falls short of the full clone set. An unresolved V gene accounts for under half of the shortfall where checked; the remainder is of unknown origin. V, J and clone size were drawn from that table, and D and trimming were deduced from the DNA. The sample table records about 290,000 clones; just under 85% of these occur just once. The leading ten clones occupy around 3.7% of the sample.

The sequencing input was peripheral blood. This chain is built from TRBV19 and TRBJ1-4, with 8 junctional bases fitting TRBD1. This TCR was sampled from a woman aged 50 to 60 with active or convalescent COVID-19. The CDR3 protein is CASTPGTGNEKLFF. The DNA sequence reads TGTGCCAGTACCCCCGGGACAGGCAATGAAAAACTGTTTTTT. Here the CDR3 is joined to the reference TRBV19 and TRBJ1-4 genes, and the full variable domain is: DGGITQSPKYLFRKEGQNVTLSCEQNLNHDAMYWYRQDPGQGLRLIYYSQIVNDFQKGDIAEGYSVSREKKESFPLTVTSAQKNPTAFYLCASTPGTGNEKLFFGSGTQLSVL.